The 15 T cell receptor beta chains below were found in one sample sequenced in a study of T-cell reconstitution after alpha-beta-depleted transplantation in children. Molecular barcoding with unique molecular identifiers was used for the TCRbeta library. Using its own MiXCR run on the PCR reads, TCRdb lists one record per CDR3 protein. The sample has 250,000 to 400,000 distinct CDR3 sequences, roughly 25% seen once. The specimen comprised PBMCs, mostly from graft donor cells, sampled 180 days after TCRalphabeta/CD19-depleted stem cell transplant. These receptors all come from a male patient younger than 18 who had a stem cell transplant for acute lymphoblastic leukemia, so the T cells may come from the graft donor.

V usage is TRBV5-1 and J usage is TRBJ1-1, with no clear D. This CDR3 has 15 amino acids. Germline CDR1 SGHRS, CDR2 YFSETQ. V shed 0 bases and J shed 6 bases, with 15 bases lying between them. The CDR3 sequence: CASSLGTAFGAEAFF. The CDR3 coding sequence is TGCGCCAGCAGCTTGGGAACAGCCTTCGGGGCTGAAGCTTTCTTT.

The chain carries TRBV4-1 and TRBJ2-1; no definite D call. The CDR3 consists of 15 residues. V was pared by 1 base and J by 8 bases, with 15 bases between. Germline loops: CDR1 MGHRA, CDR2 YSYEKL. The CDR3 region is CASSQVWAENHEQFF. The CDR3 DNA reads as TGCGCCAGCAGCCAAGTGTGGGCGGAGAACCATGAGCAGTTCTTC.

V usage is TRBV27 and J usage is TRBJ2-5; D is undetermined. V was clipped by 6 bases and J by 5 bases, with 10 bases between them. The CDR3 has 12 amino acids. In germline, CDR1 is MNHEY, CDR2 SMNVEV (reference sequence). CDR3 sequence reads: CASRPRWETQYF. The CDR3 DNA is TGTGCCAGCAGGCCGCGGTGGGAGACCCAGTACTTC.

This clonotype was found a few times. This chain connects TRBV24-1 to TRBJ2-7; 10 positions agree with TRBD1. The CDR3 has 15 residues. V lost 3 bases, J lost 5 bases, and 6 bases stayed unmatched. Germline values: CDR1 KGHDR, CDR2 SFDVKD. The CDR3 sequence is CATSDPGQGFHEQYF. The CDR3, as DNA: TGTGCCACCAGTGATCCGGGACAGGGGTTCCACGAGCAGTACTTC.

Details on this clonotype: Germline is not matched at one junction end, which may reflect a read error. The rearrangement links TRBV12-3 or TRBV12-4 to TRBJ1-1, with 8 bases aligning to TRBD1. This CDR3 is built from 12 residues. The DNA of the CDR3 is TGTGCCAGCAGTCCCACCGGGACAGGCCCGGTCTTT. Its protein is CASSPTGTGPVF.

The chain carries TRBV5-5 and TRBJ1-6; D not certain. Germline V gene lookup returns CDR1 SGHKS and CDR2 YYEKEE (reference sequence). V shed 1 base and J shed 9 bases, with 17 bases lying between them. This CDR3 is built from 16 residues. The CDR3 spells CASSLIVGAGSSPLHF. The CDR3, as DNA: TGTGCCAGCAGCTTGATAGTGGGCGCCGGGAGTTCACCCCTCCACTTT.

J is TRBJ2-3 and V is TRBV20-1; no firm D call. This CDR3 has 12 amino acids. From germline, CDR1 is DFQATT and CDR2 SNEGSKA (reference sequence). V was clipped by 0 bases and J by 4 bases, with 5 bases between them. The CDR3 reads CSARDHADTQYF. The CDR3 DNA reads TGCAGTGCTAGAGATCACGCAGATACGCAGTATTTT.

This chain joins TRBV12-3 or TRBV12-4 and TRBJ2-1; TRBD2 matches 7 bases. Germline trimming cut 1 base from V and 9 bases from J; bases unmatched to any gene: 15. The CDR3 has 17 residues. For the CDR3, the DNA is TGTGCCAGCAGTTTAGTCTCTCTAGCCGGGAGGACGAGTGAGCAGTTCTTC. Translating gives CASSLVSLAGRTSEQFF.

This chain connects TRBV5-1 to TRBJ2-5, with D possibly being TRBD1 or TRBD2 (6 bases each). From germline, CDR1 is SGHRS and CDR2 YFSETQ. V gave up 2 bases and J gave up 4 bases, with 12 bases separating them. This CDR3 is built from 14 residues. The CDR3: CASSFEGGGETQYF. CDR3 nucleotide sequence: TGCGCCAGCAGCTTTGAGGGGGGAGGAGAGACCCAGTACTTC.

Only a few counts were recorded for this clonotype. The CDR3 sequence is CASSARLAGESGANVLTF. The DNA for the CDR3 is TGTGCCAGCAGCGCAAGACTAGCGGGAGAGTCTGGGGCCAACGTCCTGACTTTC. The V call is TRBV11-2, the J call TRBJ2-6; TRBD2 agrees at 12 bases. The CDR3 totals 18 residues. Germline V gives CDR1 SGHAT, CDR2 FQNNGV. J lost 1 base, V lost 5 bases, and 6 bases had no gene match.

This clonotype was detected only a few times. J is TRBJ2-5 and V is TRBV15, with 10 nucleotides matching TRBD2. Trimming cost V 5 bases and J 5 bases; bases outside gene matches: 5. The germline V gene has CDR1 LNHNV and CDR2 YYDKDF (reference sequence). The CDR3 is made up of 14 amino acids. The CDR3 reads CATSGLAAQETQYF. The CDR3 bases are TGTGCCACCAGCGGACTAGCGGCTCAGGAGACCCAGTACTTC. The variable domain in full, completed from reference TRBV15 and TRBJ2-5, reads DAMVIQNPRYQVTQFGKPVTLSCSQTLNHNVMYWYQQKSSQAPKLLFHYYDKDFNNEADTPDNFQSRRPNTSFCFLDIRSPGLGDTAMYLCATSGLAAQETQYFGPGTRLLVL.

This clonotype turned up a few times. The chain carries TRBV4-1 and TRBJ2-7; no firm D call. The CDR3 covers 13 residues. V was clipped by 0 bases and J by 6 bases, with 9 bases between them. Germline-derived CDR1 and CDR2 are MGHRA and YSYEKL. CDR3 residues: CASSQDGPGEQYF. The CDR3 DNA follows: TGCGCCAGCAGCCAAGACGGGCCGGGCGAGCAGTACTTC.

This clonotype was observed a handful of times. The chain uses TRBV11-2 and TRBJ2-1, with a weak D call TRBD2 (5 bases). Deletions cut 2 bases from V and 5 bases from J, with 13 bases between. This CDR3 has 15 amino acids. The germline gives CDR1 SGHAT, CDR2 FQNNGV. The DNA of the CDR3 is TGTGCCAGCAGCTTAAAACGAGCGGAGAACAATGAGCAGTTCTTC. The encoded protein is CASSLKRAENNEQFF.

This clonotype was seen a few times. V usage is TRBV27 and J usage is TRBJ2-7; 8 bases fit TRBD2. The CDR3 runs 12 residues. Germline loops: CDR1 MNHEY, CDR2 SMNVEV (reference sequence). The junction had 7 bases not matched to a gene; V was cut back by 5 bases and J by 10 bases. CDR3 DNA sequence: TGTGCCAGCAGTCCCCAGGGACTAGTTCAGTACTTC. This sequence encodes CASSPQGLVQYF.

The rearrangement joins TRBV10-3 to TRBJ2-5; D not certain. V lost 7 bases to trimming and J lost 3 bases, with 12 bases between them. Germline V gene lookup returns CDR1 ENHRY and CDR2 SYGVKD. This CDR3 contains 13 residues. The DNA of the CDR3 is TGTGCCATCAAAAACCCCTTAAAAGAGACCCAGTACTTC. This translates into CAIKNPLKETQYF.